These 17 T cell receptor beta chains originate from one sample sequenced in a study of tumor-infiltrating lymphocytes in primary liver carcinoma. The investigators made TCR beta cDNA from around 540 ng total RNA, using a constant-region primer. A slightly modified ARM-PCR protocol with three nested multiplex PCR rounds produced these TCR beta libraries. TRBV1-TRBV30 forward and Cbeta reverse primers drove the first two approximately 10-cycle rounds. TCRdb reanalysed the multiplex PCR reads using MiXCR and keeps one entry per CDR3 protein. The sample consists of around 70,000 distinct CDR3 sequences, 55% to 75% of them appearing once. From unsorted bulk tissue weighing roughly 17-32 mg, DNA and RNA were co-extracted. Sequencing was carried out using liver tumor tissue from sampling region 4. The subset was: tumor region T4, right-lateral pole. The receptors come from a man aged 35 to 55 with primary liver carcinoma and hepatitis B virus infection.

In its sample, this clonotype was seen many times. The rearrangement uses TRBV6-5 and TRBJ2-3; D may match TRBD1 or TRBD2 (6 bases each). The CDR3 loop spans 15 amino acids. Trimming removed 0 bases from V and 3 bases from J, with 10 bases in between. Germline V CDR1 and CDR2: MNHEY, SVGAGI. The CDR3 coding sequence is TGTGCCAGCAGTTACTCTGGGGGGCAAACAGATACGCAGTATTTT. The encoded protein is CASSYSGGQTDTQYF.

This clonotype was picked up many times. This chain uses TRBV7-8 with TRBJ2-7; D is unresolved. The V end was cut by 3 bases, the J end by 7 bases, with 10 bases between. Germline assignment: CDR1 SGHVS and CDR2 FQNEAQ. The CDR3 has 12 amino acids. The CDR3 DNA reads as TGTGCCAGCAGCTTTCAGGTCGGAGAGCAGTACTTC. Residues: CASSFQVGEQYF.

This clonotype was seen at least ten times. The chain recombines TRBV28 with TRBJ2-3; D is tentatively TRBD1 or TRBD2 (5 bases each). The CDR3 is 13 residues long. V lost 3 bases to trimming and J lost 5 bases, with 9 bases between them. Germline-derived CDR1 and CDR2 are MDHEN and SYDVKM. CDR3 loop: CASSFMRGDTQYF. CDR3 bases: TGTGCCAGCAGTTTTATGAGGGGAGATACGCAGTATTTT.

The rearrangement joins TRBV6-6 to TRBJ1-4; no firm D call. Germline CDR1 MNHNY, CDR2 SVGAGI (reference sequence). Between the trimmed V and J ends, which lost 2 bases and 7 bases, there was a span of 17 bases. The CDR3 is 16 amino acids. Here the CDR3 reads CASSYRRTERSEKLFF. In nucleotides, the CDR3 is TGTGCCAGCAGTTACCGCCGGACGGAGAGAAGTGAAAAACTGTTTTTT.

This clonotype was detected many times. V is TRBV5-8 and J is TRBJ1-1, with 12 positions matching TRBD1. The V gene end was trimmed by 1 base and the J gene end by 0 bases; junction bases not matched to a gene: 7. The germline CDR1 and CDR2 sequences are SGHTS and YDEGEE. The CDR3 is 18 residues long. The CDR3 DNA reads TGTGCCAGCAGCTTGAAGGGGACAGGGGGCCCCATGAACACTGAAGCTTTCTTT. This gives the protein CASSLKGTGGPMNTEAFF. Full variable domain (rest looked up from reference TRBV5-8 and TRBJ1-1): EAGVTQSPTHLIKTRGQQATLRCSPISGHTSVYWYQQALGLGLQFLLWYDEGEERNRGNFPPRFSGRQFPNYSSELNVNALELEDSALYLCASSLKGTGGPMNTEAFFGQGTRLTVV.

This clonotype showed up many times. This sequence joins TRBV6-4 and TRBJ2-2, with D tentatively TRBD1 (5 bases). The ends were cut back, 0 bases at V and 4 bases at J, with 12 bases in the middle. CDR3 size: 16 residues. CDR1 MRHNA and CDR2 SNTAGT come from the germline V gene. The CDR3 reads CASSDSSQGSTGELFF. CDR3 DNA sequence: TGTGCCAGCAGTGACTCGTCCCAGGGTAGCACCGGGGAGCTGTTTTTT.

Only one count was recorded for this clonotype. Germline and junction disagree at one end, which may indicate a read error. The CDR3 nucleotides read TGTGGCAGCAGCCCTCGGATAGGGCAAGAGACCCAGTACTTC. Protein product: CGSSPRIGQETQYF. J is TRBJ2-5 and V is TRBV7-8, with D unclear. The CDR3 is 14 amino acids. Germline CDR1 SGHVS, CDR2 FQNEAQ.

Regarding this clonotype: Possible read error: a much larger clone is one base away. The V and J genes are TRBV7-9 and TRBJ2-3; D unclear. Germline CDR1 is SEHNR and CDR2 is FQNEAQ (reference sequence). The V gene lost 2 bases and the J gene lost 3 bases, with 12 bases spanning the gap. The CDR3 runs 15 residues. CDR3 amino acids: CASSLPSSRTDTQYF. The CDR3 DNA reads TGTGCCAGCAGCTTACCGTCTAGTAGAACAGATACGCAGTATTTT.

Many counts were recorded for this clonotype. The chain combines TRBV6-1 with TRBJ2-4; D gene ambiguous. The ends were cut back, 1 base at V and 0 bases at J, with 7 bases in the middle. Germline CDR1 and CDR2: MNHNS and SASEGT. CDR3 size: 15 residues. CDR3 nucleotides: TGTGCCAGCAGTGAAGGCTTCCTAGCCAAAAACATTCAGTACTTC. Its translation: CASSEGFLAKNIQYF.

The chain joins TRBV5-1 to TRBJ1-1; D is possibly TRBD1 (5 bases). The CDR3 extends over 13 amino acids. Germline CDR1 and CDR2: SGHRS and YFSETQ. CDR3 sequence reads: CVGSPGPGAEAFF. CDR3 sequence (DNA): TGCGTCGGCAGTCCGGGACCGGGAGCTGAAGCTTTCTTT. Filled out from reference TRBV5-1 and TRBJ1-1, the complete variable domain reads KAGVTQTPRYLIKTRGQQVTLSCSPISGHRSVSWYQQTPGQGLQFLFEYFSETQRNKGNFPGRFSGRQFSNSRSEMNVSTLELGDSALYLCVGSPGPGAEAFFGQGTRLTVV.

To note about this clonotype: This clone may be a read error of a much larger clone one base away. The CDR3 loop is CASGLGQGNGDTQYF. The DNA for the CDR3 is TGCGCCAGCGGCTTGGGACAGGGGAATGGAGATACGCAGTATTTT. This chain uses TRBV5-1 with TRBJ2-3; 10 bases fit TRBD1. The CDR3 is 15 residues long. Germline loops: CDR1 SGHRS, CDR2 YFSETQ.

This chain connects TRBV6-1 to TRBJ2-3; TRBD2 is a possible D gene (6 bases). The CDR3 loop spans 13 amino acids. The V and J ends lost 6 bases and 5 bases respectively, with 12 bases between them. Germline lookup yields CDR1 MNHNS and CDR2 SASEGT. The CDR3 loop is CASSLGGIDTQYF. As DNA, the CDR3 is TGTGCCAGCAGCCTCGGGGGTATAGATACGCAGTATTTT.

Regarding this clonotype: One end of the junction is discordant with germline, which a read error may explain. The gene calls are TRBV6-5 and TRBJ1-1; no clear D gene. CDR1 and CDR2 from the germline V gene are MNHEY and SVGAGI. The CDR3 totals 13 residues. The CDR3 protein is CAGSTLRDTEAFF. CDR3 DNA: TGTGCCGGCAGCACCCTTAGGGACACTGAAGCTTTCTTT.

This clonotype was seen more than once but under ten times. This sequence joins TRBV10-3 and TRBJ2-3; D unclear. Trimming pared 2 bases from V and 4 bases from J, leaving 10 bases between. The CDR3 runs to 14 residues. CDR1 is ENHRY, CDR2 SYGVKD, per germline. The CDR3 DNA reads as TGTGCCATCAGTGAGGCTCCAAGGCCAGATACGCAGTATTTT. It is translated as CAISEAPRPDTQYF.

Points on this clonotype: This may stem from a read error, because a much larger clone lies one nucleotide away. This chain links TRBV30 with TRBJ2-7; the D is unclear. Germline assignment: CDR1 GTSNPN and CDR2 SVGIG (reference sequence). This CDR3 has 13 residues. The CDR3 sequence: CAWSVERDAWPLF. The DNA for the CDR3 is TGTGCCTGGAGTGTTGAGCGAGATGCCTGGCCCCTTTTC. Based on the CDR3 plus reference TRBV30 and TRBJ2-7, the full variable domain is SQTIHQWPATLVQPVGSPLSLECTVEGTSNPNLYWYRQAAGRGLQLLFYSVGIGQISSEVPQNLSASRPQDRQFILSSKKLLLSDSGFYLCAWSVERDAWPLFGPGTRLTVT.

Comment on this clonotype: A much larger clone is a single base away; this may be a read error. The rearrangement joins TRBV30 to TRBJ2-1, with D unresolved. Germline V lookup: CDR1 GTSNPN, CDR2 SVGIG (reference sequence). The CDR3 contains 12 residues. With 4 bases removed from V and 4 bases from J, the gap between germline ends came to 8 bases. The CDR3 DNA is TGTGCCTGGATTGGTCTATACAATGAGCAGTTCTTC. This gives the protein CAWIGLYNEQFF. The full variable domain, completed using reference TRBV30 and TRBJ2-1, is SQTIHQWPATLVQPVGSPLSLECTVEGTSNPNLYWYRQAAGRGLQLLFYSVGIGQISSEVPQNLSASRPQDRQFILSSKKLLLSDSGFYLCAWIGLYNEQFFGPGTRLTVL.

A note on this clonotype: The CDR3 end shows no conserved phenylalanine or tryptophan, and so a read error is likely. This rearrangement joins TRBV11-2 to TRBJ2-7; unclear D gene. Germline-derived CDR1 and CDR2 are SGHAT and FQNNGV. The CDR3 length is 14 residues. For the CDR3, the DNA is TGTGCCTGCAGCTTAACTGAGACTGCCTACGAGCAGTACATC. This sequence encodes CACSLTETAYEQYI.